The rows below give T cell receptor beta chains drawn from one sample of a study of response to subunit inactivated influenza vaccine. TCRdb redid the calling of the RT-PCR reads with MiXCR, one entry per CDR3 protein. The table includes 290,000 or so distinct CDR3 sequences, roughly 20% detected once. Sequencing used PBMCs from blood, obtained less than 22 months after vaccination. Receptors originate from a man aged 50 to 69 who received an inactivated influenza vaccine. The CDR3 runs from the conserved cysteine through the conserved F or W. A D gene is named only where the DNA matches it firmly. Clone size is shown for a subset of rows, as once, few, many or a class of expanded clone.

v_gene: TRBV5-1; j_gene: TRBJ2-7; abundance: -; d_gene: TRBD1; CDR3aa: CASRRTGLSYEQYF; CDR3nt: TGCGCCAGCAGACGGACAGGCCTCTCCTACGAGCAGTACTTC
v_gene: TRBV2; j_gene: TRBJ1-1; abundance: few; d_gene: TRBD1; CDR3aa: CASSATGGNTEAFF; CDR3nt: TGTGCCAGCAGTGCTACAGGGGGGAACACTGAAGCTTTCTTT
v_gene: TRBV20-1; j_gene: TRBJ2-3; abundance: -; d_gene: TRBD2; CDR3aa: CSARGLAGPSTDTQYF; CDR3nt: TGCAGTGCTAGAGGACTAGCGGGACCTAGCACAGATACGCAGTATTTT
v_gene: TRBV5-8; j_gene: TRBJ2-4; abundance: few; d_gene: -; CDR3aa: CASSPGRGAKNIQYF; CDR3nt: TGTGCCAGCAGCCCGGGCCGGGGGGCCAAAAACATTCAGTACTTC
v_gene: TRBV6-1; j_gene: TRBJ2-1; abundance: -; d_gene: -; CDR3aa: CASREGQRSLGEQFF; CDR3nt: TGTGCCAGCAGGGAGGGACAGAGGTCTTTGGGTGAGCAGTTCTTC
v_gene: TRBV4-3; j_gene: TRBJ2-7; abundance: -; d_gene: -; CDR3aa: CASSQDRTYEQYF; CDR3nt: TGCGCCAGCAGCCAAGACAGGACCTACGAGCAGTACTTC
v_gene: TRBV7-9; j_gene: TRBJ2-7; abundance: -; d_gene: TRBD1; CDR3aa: CASSSWWAGTDAYEQYF; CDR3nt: TGTGCCAGCAGCTCCTGGTGGGCCGGGACAGATGCCTACGAGCAGTACTTC
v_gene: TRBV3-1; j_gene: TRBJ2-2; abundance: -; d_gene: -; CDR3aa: CASSQEITGELFF; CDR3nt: TGTGCCAGCAGCCAAGAGATCACCGGGGAGCTGTTTTTT
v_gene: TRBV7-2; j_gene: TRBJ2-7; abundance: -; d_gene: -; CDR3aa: CASSLDSRSTYEQYF; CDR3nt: TGTGCCAGCAGCTTAGATTCCCGGAGTACCTACGAGCAGTACTTC
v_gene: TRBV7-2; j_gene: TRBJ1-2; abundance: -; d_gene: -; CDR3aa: CASSPRAGNGYTF; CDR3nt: TGTGCCAGCAGCCCGAGAGCGGGGAATGGCTACACCTTC
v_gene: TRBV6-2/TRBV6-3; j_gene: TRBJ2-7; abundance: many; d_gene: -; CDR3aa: CASSYSTNYEQYF; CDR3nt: TGTGCCAGCAGTTACTCGACGAACTACGAGCAGTACTTC
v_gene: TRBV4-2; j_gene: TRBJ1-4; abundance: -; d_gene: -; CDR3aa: CASSPAPSDEQLFF; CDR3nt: TGTGCCAGCAGCCCCGCCCCATCGGATGAACAACTGTTTTTT
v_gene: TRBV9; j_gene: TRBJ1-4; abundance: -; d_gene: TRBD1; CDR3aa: CASSVRTGTNEKLFF; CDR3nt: TGTGCCAGCAGCGTGCGGACAGGGACTAATGAAAAACTGTTTTTT
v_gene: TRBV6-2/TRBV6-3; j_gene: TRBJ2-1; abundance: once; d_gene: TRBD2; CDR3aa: CASSWENSGGDRYNEQFF; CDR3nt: TGTGCCAGCAGTTGGGAAAATAGCGGGGGGGACCGTTACAATGAGCAGTTCTTC
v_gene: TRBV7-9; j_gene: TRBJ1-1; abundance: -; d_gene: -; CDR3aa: CASSLGRDSEAFF; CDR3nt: TGTGCCAGCAGCTTAGGGAGAGACAGTGAAGCTTTCTTT
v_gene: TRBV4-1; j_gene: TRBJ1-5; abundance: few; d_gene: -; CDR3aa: CASSQRPLQPQHF; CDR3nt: TGCGCCAGCAGCCAGCGGCCACTACAGCCCCAGCATTTT
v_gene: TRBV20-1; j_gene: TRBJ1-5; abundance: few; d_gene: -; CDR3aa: CSATEGVYQPQHF; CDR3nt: TGCAGTGCTACCGAGGGGGTTTATCAGCCCCAGCATTTT
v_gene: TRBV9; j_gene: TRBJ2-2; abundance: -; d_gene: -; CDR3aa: CASSVDSWGELFF; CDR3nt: TGTGCCAGCAGCGTAGATTCTTGGGGGGAGCTGTTTTTT
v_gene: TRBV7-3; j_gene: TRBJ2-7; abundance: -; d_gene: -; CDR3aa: CASSLTRASLPYEQYF; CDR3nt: TGTGCCAGCAGCTTAACGAGAGCTAGCCTCCCGTACGAGCAGTACTTC
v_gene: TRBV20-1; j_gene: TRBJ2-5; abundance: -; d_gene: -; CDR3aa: CSASQIRETQYF; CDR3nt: TGCAGTGCTAGCCAAATTAGGGAGACCCAGTACTTC
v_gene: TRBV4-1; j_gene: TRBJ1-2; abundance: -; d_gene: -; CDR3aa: CASSQDGAYGYTF; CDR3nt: TGCGCCAGCAGCCAAGACGGGGCCTATGGCTACACCTTC
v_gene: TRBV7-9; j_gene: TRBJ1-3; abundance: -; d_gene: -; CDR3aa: CASTAASGNTIYF; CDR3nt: TGTGCCAGCACAGCGGCCTCTGGAAACACCATATATTTT
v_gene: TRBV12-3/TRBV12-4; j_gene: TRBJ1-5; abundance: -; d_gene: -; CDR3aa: CASSLHHWGNQPQHF; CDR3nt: TGTGCCAGCAGTTTACACCACTGGGGCAATCAGCCCCAGCATTTT
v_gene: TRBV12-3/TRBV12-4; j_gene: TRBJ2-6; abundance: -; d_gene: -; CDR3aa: CASSRNKGVLTF; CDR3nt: TGTGCCAGCAGCCGAAACAAAGGGGTCCTGACTTTC
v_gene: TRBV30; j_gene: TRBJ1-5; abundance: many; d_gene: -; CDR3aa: CAWSVGRTARGNQPQHF; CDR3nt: TGTGCCTGGAGTGTAGGCCGGACAGCCCGGGGCAATCAGCCCCAGCATTTT
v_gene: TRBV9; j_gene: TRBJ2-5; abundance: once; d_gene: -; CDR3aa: CASSVGGNDGTQYF; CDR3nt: TGTGCCAGCAGCGTAGGAGGGAATGACGGGACCCAGTACTTC
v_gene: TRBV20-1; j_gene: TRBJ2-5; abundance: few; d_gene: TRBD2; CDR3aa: CSARPGSGRVRETQYF; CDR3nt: TGCAGTGCCCGTCCAGGTAGCGGGAGGGTCAGGGAGACCCAGTACTTC
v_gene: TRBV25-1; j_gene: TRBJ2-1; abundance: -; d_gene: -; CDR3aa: CASSEYSNEQFF; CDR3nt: TGTGCCAGCAGTGAATATTCCAATGAGCAGTTCTTC
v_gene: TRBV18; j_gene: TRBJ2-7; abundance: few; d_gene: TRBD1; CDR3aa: CASSPPGTGSYEQYF; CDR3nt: TGTGCCAGCTCACCACCTGGGACAGGGTCCTACGAGCAGTACTTC
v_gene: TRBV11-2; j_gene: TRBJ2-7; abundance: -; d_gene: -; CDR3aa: CASSSITGRSSYEQYF; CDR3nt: TGTGCCAGCAGCTCAATAACAGGGCGAAGCTCCTACGAGCAGTACTTC
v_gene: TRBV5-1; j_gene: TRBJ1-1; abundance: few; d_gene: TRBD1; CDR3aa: CASSLGLRDREFPEAFF; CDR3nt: TGCGCCAGCAGCTTGGGCTTAAGGGACAGGGAATTCCCTGAAGCTTTCTTT
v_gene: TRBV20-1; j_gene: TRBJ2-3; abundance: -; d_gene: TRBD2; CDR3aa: CSAIQPGGPSDTQYF; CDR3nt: TGCAGTGCTATCCAACCGGGAGGGCCGTCAGATACGCAGTATTTT
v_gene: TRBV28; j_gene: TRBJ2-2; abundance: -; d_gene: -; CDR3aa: CASSYASVSSGELFF; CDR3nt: TGTGCCAGCAGTTATGCTAGCGTCAGTTCCGGGGAGCTGTTTTTT
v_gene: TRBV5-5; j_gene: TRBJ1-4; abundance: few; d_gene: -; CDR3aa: CASSQNWRDEKLFF; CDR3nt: TGTGCCAGCAGCCAAAATTGGAGGGACGAAAAACTGTTTTTT
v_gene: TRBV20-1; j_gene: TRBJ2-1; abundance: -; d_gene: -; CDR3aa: CSARLSEQFF; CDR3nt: TGCAGTGCTAGACTCAGTGAGCAGTTCTTC
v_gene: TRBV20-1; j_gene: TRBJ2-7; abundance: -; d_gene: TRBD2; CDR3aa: CSTPGLASYEQYF; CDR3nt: TGCAGCACTCCGGGACTAGCGTCCTACGAGCAGTACTTC
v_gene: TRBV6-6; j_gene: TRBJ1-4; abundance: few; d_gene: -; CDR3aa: CASSRRINEKLFF; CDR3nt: TGTGCCAGCAGCCGCCGAATTAATGAAAAACTGTTTTTT
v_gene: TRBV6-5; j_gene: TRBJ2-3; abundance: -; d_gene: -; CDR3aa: CASSYLRASEGTDTQYF; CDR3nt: TGTGCCAGCAGTTACCTCCGGGCCTCGGAGGGCACAGATACGCAGTATTTT
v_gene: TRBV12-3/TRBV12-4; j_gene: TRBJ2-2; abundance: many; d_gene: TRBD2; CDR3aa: CASRTGTSGGASGELFF; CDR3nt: TGTGCCAGCAGAACCGGGACTAGCGGGGGGGCATCCGGGGAGCTGTTTTTT
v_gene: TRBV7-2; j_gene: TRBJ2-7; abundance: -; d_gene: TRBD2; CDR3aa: CASSISLAGSYEQYF; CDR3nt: TGTGCCAGCAGCATCTCTCTAGCGGGATCCTACGAGCAGTACTTC
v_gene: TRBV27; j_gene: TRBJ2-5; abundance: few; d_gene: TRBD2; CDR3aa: CASSLFGGGAYETQYF; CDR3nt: TGTGCCAGCAGTTTATTCGGCGGGGGGGCCTATGAGACCCAGTACTTC
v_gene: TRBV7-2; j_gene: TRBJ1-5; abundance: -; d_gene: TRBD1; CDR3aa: CASSSQGRSNQAQHF; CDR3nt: TGTGCCAGCAGCTCACAGGGGCGAAGCAATCAGGCCCAGCATTTT
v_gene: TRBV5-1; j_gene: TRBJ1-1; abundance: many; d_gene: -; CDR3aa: CASSLLMGGTEAFF; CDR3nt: TGCGCCAGCAGCTTGTTAATGGGGGGCACTGAAGCTTTCTTT
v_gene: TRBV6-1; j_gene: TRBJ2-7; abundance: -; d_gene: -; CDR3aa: CASSESGDSSYEQYF; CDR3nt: TGTGCCAGCAGTGAATCGGGGGACAGCTCCTACGAGCAGTACTTC
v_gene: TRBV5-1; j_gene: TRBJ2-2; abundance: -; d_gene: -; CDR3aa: CASSLEASRATGELFF; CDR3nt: TGCGCCAGCAGCTTGGAGGCTAGCCGGGCCACCGGGGAGCTGTTTTTT
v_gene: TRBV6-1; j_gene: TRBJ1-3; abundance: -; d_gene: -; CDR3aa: CASSLSGRSGNTIYF; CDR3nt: TGTGCCAGCAGTCTCTCCGGGCGTAGTGGAAACACCATATATTTT
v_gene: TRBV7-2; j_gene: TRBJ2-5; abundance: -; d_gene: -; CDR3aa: CASSLMGRETQYF; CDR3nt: TGTGCCAGCAGCTTAATGGGGCGGGAGACCCAGTACTTC
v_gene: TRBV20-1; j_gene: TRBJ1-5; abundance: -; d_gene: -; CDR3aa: CSARWGGGNQPQHF; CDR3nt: TGCAGTGCTAGATGGGGTGGGGGCAATCAGCCCCAGCATTTT
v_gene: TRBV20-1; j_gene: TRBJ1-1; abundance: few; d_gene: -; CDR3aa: CSASRESMNTEAFF; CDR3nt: TGCAGTGCTAGCAGGGAGTCCATGAACACTGAAGCTTTCTTT
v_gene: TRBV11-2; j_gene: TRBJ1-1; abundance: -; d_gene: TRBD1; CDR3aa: CASRQGRWTEAFF; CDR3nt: TGTGCCAGCAGACAGGGGAGATGGACTGAAGCTTTCTTT
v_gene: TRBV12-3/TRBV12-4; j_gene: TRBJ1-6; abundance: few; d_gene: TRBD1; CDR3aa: CASSPTDRVGSPLHF; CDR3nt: TGTGCCAGCAGTCCTACGGACAGGGTCGGTTCACCCCTCCACTTT
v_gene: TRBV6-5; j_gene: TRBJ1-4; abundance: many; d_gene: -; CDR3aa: CASSYALGGEKLFF; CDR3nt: TGTGCCAGCAGTTACGCCCTGGGAGGCGAAAAACTGTTTTTT
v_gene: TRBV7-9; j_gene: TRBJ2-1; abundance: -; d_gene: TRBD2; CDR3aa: CASSLREVAGFEQFF; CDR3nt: TGTGCCAGCAGCTTGCGGGAGGTCGCGGGGTTTGAGCAGTTCTTC